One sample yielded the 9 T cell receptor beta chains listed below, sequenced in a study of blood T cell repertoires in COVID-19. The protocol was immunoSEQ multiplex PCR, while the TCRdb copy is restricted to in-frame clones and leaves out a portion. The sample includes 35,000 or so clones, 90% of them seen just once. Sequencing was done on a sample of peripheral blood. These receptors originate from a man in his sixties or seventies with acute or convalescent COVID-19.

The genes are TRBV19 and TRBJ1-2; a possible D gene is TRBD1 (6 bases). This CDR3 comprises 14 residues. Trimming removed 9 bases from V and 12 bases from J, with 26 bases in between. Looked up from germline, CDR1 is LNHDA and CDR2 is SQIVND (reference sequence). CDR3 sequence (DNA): TGTGCCAGCAAACCTCGGACAGACCTTGGGGGGGACACCTTC. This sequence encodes CASKPRTDLGGDTF.

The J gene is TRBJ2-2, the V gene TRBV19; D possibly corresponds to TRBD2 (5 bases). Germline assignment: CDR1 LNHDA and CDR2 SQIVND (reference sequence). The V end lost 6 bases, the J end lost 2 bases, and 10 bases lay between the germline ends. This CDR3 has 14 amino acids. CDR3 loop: CASRGGLNTGELFF. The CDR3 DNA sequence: TGTGCCAGTAGGGGCGGGTTAAACACCGGGGAGCTGTTTTTT.

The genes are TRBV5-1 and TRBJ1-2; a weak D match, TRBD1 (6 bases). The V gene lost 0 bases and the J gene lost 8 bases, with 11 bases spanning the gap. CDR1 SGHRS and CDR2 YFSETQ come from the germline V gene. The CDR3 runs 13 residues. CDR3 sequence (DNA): TGCGCCAGCAGCTTGGATTTCAGGGGCGGCTACACCTTC. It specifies CASSLDFRGGYTF.

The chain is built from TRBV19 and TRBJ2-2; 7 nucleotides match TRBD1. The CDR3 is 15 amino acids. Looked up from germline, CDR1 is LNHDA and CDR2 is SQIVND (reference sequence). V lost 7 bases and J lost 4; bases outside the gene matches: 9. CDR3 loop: CASISGSGGTGELFF. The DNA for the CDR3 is TGTGCCAGTATATCGGGATCAGGGGGCACCGGGGAGCTGTTTTTT.

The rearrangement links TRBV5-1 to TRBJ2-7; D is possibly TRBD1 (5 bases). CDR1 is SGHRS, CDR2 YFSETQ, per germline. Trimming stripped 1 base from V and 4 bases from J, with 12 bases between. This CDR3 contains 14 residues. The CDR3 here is CASSLQGRAYEQYF. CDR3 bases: TGCGCCAGCAGCTTGCAGGGCAGGGCATACGAGCAGTACTTC. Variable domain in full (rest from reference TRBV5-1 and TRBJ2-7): KAGVTQTPRYLIKTRGQQVTLSCSPISGHRSVSWYQQTPGQGLQFLFEYFSETQRNKGNFPGRFSGRQFSNSRSEMNVSTLELGDSALYLCASSLQGRAYEQYFGPGTRLTVT.

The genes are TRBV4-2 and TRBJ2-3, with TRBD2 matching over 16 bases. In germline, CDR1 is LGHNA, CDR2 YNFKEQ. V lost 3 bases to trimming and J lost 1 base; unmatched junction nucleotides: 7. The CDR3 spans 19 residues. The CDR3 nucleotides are TGTGCCAGCAGCCAGGAAGGGACTAGCGGGGGGGACCGCACAGATACGCAGTATTTT. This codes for CASSQEGTSGGDRTDTQYF.

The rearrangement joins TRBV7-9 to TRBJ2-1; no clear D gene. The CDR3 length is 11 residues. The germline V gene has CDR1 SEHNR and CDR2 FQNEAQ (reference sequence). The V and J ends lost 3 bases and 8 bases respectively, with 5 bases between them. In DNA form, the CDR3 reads TGTGCCAGCAGCTTCCCCGATGAGCAGTTCTTC. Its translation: CASSFPDEQFF.

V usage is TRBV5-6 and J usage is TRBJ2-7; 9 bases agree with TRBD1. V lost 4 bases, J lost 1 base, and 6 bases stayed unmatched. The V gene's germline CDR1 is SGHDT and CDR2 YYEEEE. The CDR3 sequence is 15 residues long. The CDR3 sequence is CASSPSGTGSYEQYF. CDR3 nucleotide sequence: TGTGCCAGCAGCCCCTCCGGGACAGGGTCCTACGAGCAGTACTTC.

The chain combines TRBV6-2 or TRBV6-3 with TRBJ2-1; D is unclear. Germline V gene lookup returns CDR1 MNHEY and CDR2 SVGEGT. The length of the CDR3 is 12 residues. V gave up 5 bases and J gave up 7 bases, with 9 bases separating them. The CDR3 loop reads CASSLTRNEQFF. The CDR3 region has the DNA TGTGCCAGCAGTCTTACCAGGAATGAGCAGTTCTTC.